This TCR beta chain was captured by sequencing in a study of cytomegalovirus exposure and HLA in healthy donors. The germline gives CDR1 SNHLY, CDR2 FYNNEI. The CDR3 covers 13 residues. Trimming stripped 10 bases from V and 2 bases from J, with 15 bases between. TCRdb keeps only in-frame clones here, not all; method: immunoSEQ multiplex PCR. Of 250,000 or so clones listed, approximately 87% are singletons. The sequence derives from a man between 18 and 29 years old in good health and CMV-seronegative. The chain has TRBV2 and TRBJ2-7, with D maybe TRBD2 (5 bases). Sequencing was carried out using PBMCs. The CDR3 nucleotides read TGTGCCACCACCTCCCCGGGGACCTACGAGCAGTACTTC. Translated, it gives CATTSPGTYEQYF.